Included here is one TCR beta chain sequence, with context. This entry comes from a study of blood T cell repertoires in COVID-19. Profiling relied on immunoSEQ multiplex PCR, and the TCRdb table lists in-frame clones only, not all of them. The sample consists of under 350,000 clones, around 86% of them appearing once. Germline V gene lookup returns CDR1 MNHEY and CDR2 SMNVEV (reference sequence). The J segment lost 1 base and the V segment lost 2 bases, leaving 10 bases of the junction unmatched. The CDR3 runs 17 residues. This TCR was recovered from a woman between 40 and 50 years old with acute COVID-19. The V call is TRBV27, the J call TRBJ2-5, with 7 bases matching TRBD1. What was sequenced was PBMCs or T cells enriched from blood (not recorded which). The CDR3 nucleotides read TGTGCCAGCAGTTTAATGGGCAGGGGGACGCTCCAAGAGACCCAGTACTTC. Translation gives CASSLMGRGTLQETQYF.